Described below is a single T cell receptor (beta chain) sequence and its context. The data were produced by immunoSEQ multiplex PCR, yet TCRdb's version contains in-frame clones alone and is incomplete. The sample lists 65,000 to 90,000 clones, 80% to 90% occurring once. This specimen comes from a study of technical replicates of blood from a few donors. Germline V gives CDR1 LGHNA, CDR2 YSLEER. The CDR3 covers 13 residues. V was trimmed by 0 bases and J by 7 bases, leaving 6 bases between them. The sequenced material came from PBMCs. The TCR originated in a human donor in good health. Some clones in this sample may be carry-over from other donors' samples. The chain recombines TRBV4-3 with TRBJ2-2; tentatively, D is TRBD2 (5 bases). The CDR3 DNA reads as TGCGCCAGCAGCCAAGATCGGGGCGGGGAGCTGTTTTTT. Encoded protein: CASSQDRGGELFF.